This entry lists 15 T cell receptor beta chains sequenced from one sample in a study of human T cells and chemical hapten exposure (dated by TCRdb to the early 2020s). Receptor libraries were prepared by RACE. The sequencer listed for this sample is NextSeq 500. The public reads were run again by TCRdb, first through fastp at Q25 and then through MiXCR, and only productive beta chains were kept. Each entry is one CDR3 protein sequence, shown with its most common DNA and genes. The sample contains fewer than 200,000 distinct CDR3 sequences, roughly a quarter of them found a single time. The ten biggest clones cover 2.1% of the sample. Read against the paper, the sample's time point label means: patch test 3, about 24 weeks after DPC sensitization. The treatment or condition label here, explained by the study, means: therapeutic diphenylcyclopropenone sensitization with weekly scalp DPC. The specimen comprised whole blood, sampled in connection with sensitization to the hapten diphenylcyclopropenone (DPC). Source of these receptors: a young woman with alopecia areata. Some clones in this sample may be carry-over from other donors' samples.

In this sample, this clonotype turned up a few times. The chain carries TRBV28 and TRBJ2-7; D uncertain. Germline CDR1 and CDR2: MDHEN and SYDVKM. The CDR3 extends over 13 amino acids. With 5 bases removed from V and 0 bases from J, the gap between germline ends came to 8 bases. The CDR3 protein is CASSPAPSYEQYF. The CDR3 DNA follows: TGTGCCAGCAGTCCTGCCCCCTCCTACGAGCAGTACTTC.

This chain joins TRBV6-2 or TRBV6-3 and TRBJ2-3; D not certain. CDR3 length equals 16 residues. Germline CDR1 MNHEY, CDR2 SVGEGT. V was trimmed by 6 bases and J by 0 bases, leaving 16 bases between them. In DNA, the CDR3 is TGTGCCAGCAGCCAGCCTCAAATGTCTAGCACAGATACGCAGTATTTT. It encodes CASSQPQMSSTDTQYF.

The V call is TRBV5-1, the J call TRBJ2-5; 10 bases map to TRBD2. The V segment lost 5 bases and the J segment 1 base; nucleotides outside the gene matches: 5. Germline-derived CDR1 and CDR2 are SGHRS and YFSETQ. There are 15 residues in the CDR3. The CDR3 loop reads CASRRSGGAQETQYF. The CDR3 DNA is TGCGCCAGCAGGAGGAGCGGGGGGGCCCAAGAGACCCAGTACTTC.

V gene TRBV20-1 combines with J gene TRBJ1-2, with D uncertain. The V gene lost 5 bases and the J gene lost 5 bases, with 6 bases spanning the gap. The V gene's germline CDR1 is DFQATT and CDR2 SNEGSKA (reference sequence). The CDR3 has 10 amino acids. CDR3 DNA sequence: TGCAGTGCTGGGTCGTATGGCTACACCTTC. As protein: CSAGSYGYTF.

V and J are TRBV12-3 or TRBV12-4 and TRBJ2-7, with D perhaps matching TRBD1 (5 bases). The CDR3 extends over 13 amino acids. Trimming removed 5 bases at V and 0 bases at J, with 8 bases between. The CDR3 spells CASSGDSSYEQYF. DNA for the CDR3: TGTGCCAGCAGTGGCGACAGCTCCTACGAGCAGTACTTC.

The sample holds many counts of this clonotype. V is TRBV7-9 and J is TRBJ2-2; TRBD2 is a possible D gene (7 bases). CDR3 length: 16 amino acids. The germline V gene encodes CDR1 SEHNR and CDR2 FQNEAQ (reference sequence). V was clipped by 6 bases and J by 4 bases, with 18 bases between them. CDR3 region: CASRIGGGSGTGELFF. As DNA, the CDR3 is TGTGCCAGCAGGATCGGGGGCGGGAGCGGCACCGGGGAGCTGTTTTTT.

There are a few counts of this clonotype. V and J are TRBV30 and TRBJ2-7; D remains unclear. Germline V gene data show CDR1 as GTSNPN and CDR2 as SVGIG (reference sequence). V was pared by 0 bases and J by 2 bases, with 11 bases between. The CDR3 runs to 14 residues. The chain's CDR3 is CAWSVRRLTYEQYF. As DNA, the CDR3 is TGTGCCTGGAGTGTCCGGAGACTCACCTACGAGCAGTACTTC.

CDR3 in amino acids: CASSTTGAGDQPQHF. CDR3 coding DNA: TGTGCCAGCAGCACGACAGGGGCTGGGGATCAGCCCCAGCATTTT. The V call is TRBV7-2, the J call TRBJ1-5, with TRBD1 matching 8 bases. Per the germline V gene, CDR1 is SGHTA and CDR2 is FQGNSA. The ends lost 5 bases at V and 5 bases at J; junction bases unmatched: 8. The CDR3 contains 15 residues.

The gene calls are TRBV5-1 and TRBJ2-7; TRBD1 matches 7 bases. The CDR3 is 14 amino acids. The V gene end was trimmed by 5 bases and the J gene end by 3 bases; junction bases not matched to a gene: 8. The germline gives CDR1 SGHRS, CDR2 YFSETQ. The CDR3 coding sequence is TGCGCCAGCAGTCAAACAGGGGCGCGCTACGAGCAGTACTTC. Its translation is CASSQTGARYEQYF.

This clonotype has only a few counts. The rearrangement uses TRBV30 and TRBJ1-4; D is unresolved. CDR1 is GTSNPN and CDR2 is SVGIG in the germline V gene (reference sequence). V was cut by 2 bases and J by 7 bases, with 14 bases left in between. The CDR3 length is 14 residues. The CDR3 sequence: CAWSLRLGSEKLFF. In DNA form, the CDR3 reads TGTGCCTGGAGTCTAAGACTAGGGAGTGAAAAACTGTTTTTT.

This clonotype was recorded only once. The CDR3 spells CSATMGTGTINEQFF. CDR3 in DNA: TGCAGCGCCACTATGGGGACAGGGACCATCAATGAGCAGTTCTTC. The rearrangement joins TRBV29-1 to TRBJ2-1; 9 nucleotides match TRBD1. The CDR3 totals 15 residues. The V segment lost 7 bases and the J segment 6 bases; nucleotides outside the gene matches: 13. Germline V gene lookup returns CDR1 SQVTM and CDR2 ANQGSEA.

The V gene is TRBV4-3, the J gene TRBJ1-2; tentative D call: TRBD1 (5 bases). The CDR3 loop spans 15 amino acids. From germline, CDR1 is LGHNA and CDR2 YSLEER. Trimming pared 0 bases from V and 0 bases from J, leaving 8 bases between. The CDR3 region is CASSQDWGANYGYTF. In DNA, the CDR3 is TGCGCCAGCAGCCAAGATTGGGGGGCTAACTATGGCTACACCTTC.

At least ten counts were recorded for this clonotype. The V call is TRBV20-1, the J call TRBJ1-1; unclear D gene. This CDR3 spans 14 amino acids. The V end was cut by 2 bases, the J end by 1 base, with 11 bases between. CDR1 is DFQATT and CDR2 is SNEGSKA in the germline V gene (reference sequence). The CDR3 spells CSARYSDGNTEAFF. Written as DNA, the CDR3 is TGCAGTGCTAGATACTCGGACGGGAACACTGAAGCTTTCTTT.

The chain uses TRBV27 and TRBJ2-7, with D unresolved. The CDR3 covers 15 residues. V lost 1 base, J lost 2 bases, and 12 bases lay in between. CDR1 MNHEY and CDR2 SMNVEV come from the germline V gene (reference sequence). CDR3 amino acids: CASSLFGGSTYEQYF. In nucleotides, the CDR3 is TGTGCCAGCAGTTTATTCGGCGGATCGACCTACGAGCAGTACTTC.

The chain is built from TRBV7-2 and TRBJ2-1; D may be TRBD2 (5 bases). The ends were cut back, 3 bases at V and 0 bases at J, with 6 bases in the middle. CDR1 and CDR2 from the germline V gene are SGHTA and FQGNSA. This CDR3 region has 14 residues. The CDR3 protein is CASSFRGSYNEQFF. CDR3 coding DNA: TGTGCCAGCAGCTTTCGGGGCTCCTACAATGAGCAGTTCTTC.